The present entry profiles one TCR beta chain with its context. As yet, its antigen is unknown. Profiled with immunoSEQ multiplex PCR; TCRdb holds only in-frame clones, not every one. Of around 120,000 clones in the sample, about nine tenths were seen once. The entry originates in a study of graft-versus-host responses after intestinal transplantation. This CDR3 is 11 amino acids long. Germline V gene lookup returns CDR1 MDHEN and CDR2 SYDVKM. V lost 6 bases and J lost 5, with 8 bases in between. The rearrangement links TRBV28 to TRBJ2-7; D is perhaps TRBD2 (6 bases). The material sequenced was unstimulated CD4+ T cells sorted from spleen or lymph node cells, taken before intestinal transplant. This TCR was sampled from a human donor who received an intestinal transplant. The CDR3 coding sequence is TGTGCCAGCAGGGGAGGAGACGAGCAGTACTTC. It yields the protein CASRGGDEQYF.